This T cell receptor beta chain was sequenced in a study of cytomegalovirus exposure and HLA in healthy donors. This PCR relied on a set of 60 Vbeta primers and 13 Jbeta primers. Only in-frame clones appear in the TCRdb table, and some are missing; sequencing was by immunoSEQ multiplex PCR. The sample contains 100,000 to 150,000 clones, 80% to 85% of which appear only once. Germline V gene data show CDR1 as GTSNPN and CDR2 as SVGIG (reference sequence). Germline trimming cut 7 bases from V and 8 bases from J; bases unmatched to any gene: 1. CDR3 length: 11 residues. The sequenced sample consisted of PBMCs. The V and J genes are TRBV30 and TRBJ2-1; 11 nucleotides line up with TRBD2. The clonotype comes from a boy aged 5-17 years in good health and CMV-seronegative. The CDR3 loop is CALGLADEQFF. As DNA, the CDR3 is TGTGCCTTGGGACTAGCGGATGAGCAGTTCTTC.